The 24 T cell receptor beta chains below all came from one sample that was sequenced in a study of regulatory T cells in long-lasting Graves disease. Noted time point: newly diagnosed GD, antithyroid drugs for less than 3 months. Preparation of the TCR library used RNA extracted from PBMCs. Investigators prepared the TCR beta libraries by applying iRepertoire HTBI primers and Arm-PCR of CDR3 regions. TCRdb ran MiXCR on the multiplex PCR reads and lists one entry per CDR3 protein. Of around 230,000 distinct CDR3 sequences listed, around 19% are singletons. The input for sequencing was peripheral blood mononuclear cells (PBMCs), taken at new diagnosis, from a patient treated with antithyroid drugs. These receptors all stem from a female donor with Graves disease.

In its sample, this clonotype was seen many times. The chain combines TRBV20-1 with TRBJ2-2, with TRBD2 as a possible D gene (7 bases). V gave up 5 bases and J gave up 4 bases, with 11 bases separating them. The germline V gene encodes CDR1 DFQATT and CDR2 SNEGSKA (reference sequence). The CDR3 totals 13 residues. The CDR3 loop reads CSAARGATGELFF. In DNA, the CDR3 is TGCAGTGCTGCCCGGGGGGCCACCGGGGAGCTGTTTTTT.

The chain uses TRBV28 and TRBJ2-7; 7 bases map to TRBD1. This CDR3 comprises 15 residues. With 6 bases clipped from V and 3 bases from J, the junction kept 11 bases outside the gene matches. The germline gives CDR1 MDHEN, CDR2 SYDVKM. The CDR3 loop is CASSAGTVLYYEQYF. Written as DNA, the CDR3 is TGTGCCAGCAGCGCCGGGACAGTCCTCTACTACGAGCAGTACTTC.

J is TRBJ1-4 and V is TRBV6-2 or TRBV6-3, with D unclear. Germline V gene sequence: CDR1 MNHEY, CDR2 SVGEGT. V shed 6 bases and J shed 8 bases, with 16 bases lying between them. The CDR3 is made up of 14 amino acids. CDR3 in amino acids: CASSYTRSEEKLFF. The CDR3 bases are TGTGCCAGCAGCTATACCCGCAGTGAGGAAAAACTGTTTTTT.

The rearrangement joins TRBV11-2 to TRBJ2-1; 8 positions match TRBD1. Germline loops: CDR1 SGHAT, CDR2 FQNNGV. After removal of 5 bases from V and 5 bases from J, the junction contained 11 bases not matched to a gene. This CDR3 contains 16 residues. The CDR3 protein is CASSPWMDRVDNEQFF. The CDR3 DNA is TGTGCCAGCAGCCCTTGGATGGACAGGGTGGACAATGAGCAGTTCTTC.

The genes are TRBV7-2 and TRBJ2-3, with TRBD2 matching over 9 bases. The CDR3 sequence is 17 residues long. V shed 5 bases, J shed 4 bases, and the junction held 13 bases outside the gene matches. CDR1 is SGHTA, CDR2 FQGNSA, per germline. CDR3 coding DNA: TGTGCCAGCAGCCCCAATTTTAGCGGGAGTGGCTCAGATACGCAGTATTTT. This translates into CASSPNFSGSGSDTQYF.

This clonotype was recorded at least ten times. CDR3 sequence: CASSFNEQFF. The CDR3 DNA reads TGTGCCAGCAGTTTTAATGAGCAGTTCTTC. The chain joins TRBV12-3 or TRBV12-4 to TRBJ2-1; no firm D call. The CDR3 has 10 amino acids. The ends were cut back, 3 bases at V and 7 bases at J, with 1 base in the middle.

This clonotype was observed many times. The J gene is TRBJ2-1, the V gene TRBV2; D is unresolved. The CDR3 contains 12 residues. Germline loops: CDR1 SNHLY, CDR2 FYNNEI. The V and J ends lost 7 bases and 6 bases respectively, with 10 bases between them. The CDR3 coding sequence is TGTGCCAGCACTCTGGCCGGCAATGAGCAGTTCTTC. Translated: CASTLAGNEQFF.

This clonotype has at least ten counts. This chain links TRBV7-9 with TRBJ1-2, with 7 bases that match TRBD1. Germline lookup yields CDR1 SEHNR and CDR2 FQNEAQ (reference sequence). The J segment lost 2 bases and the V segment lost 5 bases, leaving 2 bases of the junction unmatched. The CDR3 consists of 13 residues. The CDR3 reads CASSAGQNYGYTF. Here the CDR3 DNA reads TGTGCCAGCAGCGCGGGACAGAACTATGGCTACACCTTC.

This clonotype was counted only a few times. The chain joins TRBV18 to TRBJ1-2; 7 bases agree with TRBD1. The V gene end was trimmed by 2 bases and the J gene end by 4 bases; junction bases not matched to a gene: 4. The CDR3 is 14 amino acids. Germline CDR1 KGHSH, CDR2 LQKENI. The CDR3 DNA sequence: TGTGCCAGCTCACCAACCACAGGGGTCTATGGCTACACCTTC. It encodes CASSPTTGVYGYTF.

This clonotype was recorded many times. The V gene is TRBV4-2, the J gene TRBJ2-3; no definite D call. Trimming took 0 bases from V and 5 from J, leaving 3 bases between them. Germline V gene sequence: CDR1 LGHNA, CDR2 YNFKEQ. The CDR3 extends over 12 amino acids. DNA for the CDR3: TGTGCCAGCAGCCAAGAGGAAGATACGCAGTATTTT. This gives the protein CASSQEEDTQYF.

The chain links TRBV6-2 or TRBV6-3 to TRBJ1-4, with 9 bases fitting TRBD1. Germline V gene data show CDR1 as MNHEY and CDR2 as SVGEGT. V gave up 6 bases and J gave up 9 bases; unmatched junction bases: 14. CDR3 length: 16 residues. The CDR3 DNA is TGTGCCAGCAGCATCGACAGGGGGGGGACAAGTAAAAAACTGTTTTTT. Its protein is CASSIDRGGTSKKLFF.

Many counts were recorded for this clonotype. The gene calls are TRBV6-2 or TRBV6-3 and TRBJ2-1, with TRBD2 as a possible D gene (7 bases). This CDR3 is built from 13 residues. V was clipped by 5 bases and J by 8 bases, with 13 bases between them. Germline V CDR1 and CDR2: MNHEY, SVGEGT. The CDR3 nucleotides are TGTGCCAGCAGTAGGGGGGGGGGGCATGAGCAGTTCTTC. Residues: CASSRGGGHEQFF.

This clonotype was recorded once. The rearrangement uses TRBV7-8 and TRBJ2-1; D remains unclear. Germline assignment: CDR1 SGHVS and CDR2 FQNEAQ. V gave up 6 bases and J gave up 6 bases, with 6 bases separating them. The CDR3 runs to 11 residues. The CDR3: CASSESNEQFF. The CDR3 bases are TGTGCCAGCAGTGAAAGCAATGAGCAGTTCTTC.

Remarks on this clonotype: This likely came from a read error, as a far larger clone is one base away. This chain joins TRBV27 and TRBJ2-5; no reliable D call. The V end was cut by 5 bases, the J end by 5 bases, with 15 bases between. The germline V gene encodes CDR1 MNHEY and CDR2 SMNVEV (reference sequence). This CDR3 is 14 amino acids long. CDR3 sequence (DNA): TGTGCCAGCAGTGACCGCGGCCTCACGGAGACCCAGTACTTC. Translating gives CASSDRGLTETQYF.

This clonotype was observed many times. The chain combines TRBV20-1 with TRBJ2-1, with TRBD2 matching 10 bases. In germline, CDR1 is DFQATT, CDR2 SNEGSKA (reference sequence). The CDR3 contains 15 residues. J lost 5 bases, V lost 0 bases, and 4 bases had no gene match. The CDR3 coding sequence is TGCAGTGCTAGAGACGGGACTAGCGTTCACAATGAGCAGTTCTTC. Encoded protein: CSARDGTSVHNEQFF.

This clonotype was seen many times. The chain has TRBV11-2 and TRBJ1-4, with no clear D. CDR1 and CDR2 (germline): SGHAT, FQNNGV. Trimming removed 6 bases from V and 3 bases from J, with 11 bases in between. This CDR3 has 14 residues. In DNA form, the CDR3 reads TGTGCCAGCAGTTTCAGGCGCTCTAATGAAAAACTGTTTTTT. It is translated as CASSFRRSNEKLFF.

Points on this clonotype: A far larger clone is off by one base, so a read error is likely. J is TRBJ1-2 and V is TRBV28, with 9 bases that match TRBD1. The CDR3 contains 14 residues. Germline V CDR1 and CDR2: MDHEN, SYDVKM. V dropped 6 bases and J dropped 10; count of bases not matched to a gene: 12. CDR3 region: CASRVTGGPNAYTF. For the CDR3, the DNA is TGTGCCAGCAGAGTGACAGGGGGGCCTAATGCCTACACCTTC.

CDR3 loop: CASSPSGSRYGNEQFF. The CDR3 DNA follows: TGTGCCAGCAGTCCAAGCGGGAGTAGATATGGCAATGAGCAGTTCTTC. V gene TRBV2 combines with J gene TRBJ2-1; 8 bases fit TRBD2. Trimming removed 5 bases from V and 6 bases from J; junction bases left unmatched: 12. This CDR3 region has 16 residues. The germline V gene encodes CDR1 SNHLY and CDR2 FYNNEI.

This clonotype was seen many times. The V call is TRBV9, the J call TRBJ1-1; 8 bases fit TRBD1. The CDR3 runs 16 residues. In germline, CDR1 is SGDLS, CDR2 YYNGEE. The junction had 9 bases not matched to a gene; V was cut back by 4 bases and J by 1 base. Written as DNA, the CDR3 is TGTGCCAGCAGCCCCATGCTGACAGGGGCGAACACTGAAGCTTTCTTT. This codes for CASSPMLTGANTEAFF.

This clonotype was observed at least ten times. CDR3 region: CASTTGEATSGRARQFF. The CDR3 DNA reads as TGTGCCAGCACAACAGGGGAAGCGACTAGCGGGAGGGCTCGGCAGTTCTTC. This chain connects TRBV28 to TRBJ2-1, with 14 bases matching TRBD2. The V segment lost 7 bases and the J segment 12 bases; nucleotides outside the gene matches: 17. Germline lookup yields CDR1 MDHEN and CDR2 SYDVKM. The CDR3 has 17 amino acids.

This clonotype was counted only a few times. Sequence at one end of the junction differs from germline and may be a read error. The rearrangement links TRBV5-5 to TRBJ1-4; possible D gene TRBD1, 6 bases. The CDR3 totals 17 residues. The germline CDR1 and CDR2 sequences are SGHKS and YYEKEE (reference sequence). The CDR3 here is CASSLGYGGRTNEELFF. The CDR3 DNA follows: TGTGCCAGCAGCTTAGGCTATGGGGGGCGGACTAATGAAGAACTGTTTTTT.

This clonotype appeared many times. CDR3 nucleotides: TGTGCCAGCAGACCCGGGACAGGATCAGATACGCAGTATTTT. Protein product: CASRPGTGSDTQYF. The chain is built from TRBV7-2 and TRBJ2-3; 8 bases agree with TRBD1. Trimming removed 6 bases from V and 4 bases from J; junction bases left unmatched: 6. This CDR3 comprises 14 residues. Germline-derived CDR1 and CDR2 are SGHTA and FQGNSA. Full variable domain (missing parts from reference TRBV7-2 and TRBJ2-3): GAGVSQSPSNKVTEKGKDVELRCDPISGHTALYWYRQSLGQGLEFLIYFQGNSAPDKSGLPSDRFSAERTGGSVSTLTIQRTQQEDSAVYLCASRPGTGSDTQYFGPGTRLTVL.

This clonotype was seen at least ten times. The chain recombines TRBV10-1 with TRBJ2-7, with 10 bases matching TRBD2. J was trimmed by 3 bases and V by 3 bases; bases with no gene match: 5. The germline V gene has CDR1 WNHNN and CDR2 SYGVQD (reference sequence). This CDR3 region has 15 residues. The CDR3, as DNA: TGCGCCAGCAGTGATGGGGTAGCGGGAGGCTACGAGCAGTACTTC. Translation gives CASSDGVAGGYEQYF.

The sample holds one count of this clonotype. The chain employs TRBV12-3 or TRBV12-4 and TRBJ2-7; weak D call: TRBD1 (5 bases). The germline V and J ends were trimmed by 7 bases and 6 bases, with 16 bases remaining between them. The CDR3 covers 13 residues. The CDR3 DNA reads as TGTGCCAGCACCATGGGGCCCTTGGGCGAGCAGTACTTC. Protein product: CASTMGPLGEQYF.